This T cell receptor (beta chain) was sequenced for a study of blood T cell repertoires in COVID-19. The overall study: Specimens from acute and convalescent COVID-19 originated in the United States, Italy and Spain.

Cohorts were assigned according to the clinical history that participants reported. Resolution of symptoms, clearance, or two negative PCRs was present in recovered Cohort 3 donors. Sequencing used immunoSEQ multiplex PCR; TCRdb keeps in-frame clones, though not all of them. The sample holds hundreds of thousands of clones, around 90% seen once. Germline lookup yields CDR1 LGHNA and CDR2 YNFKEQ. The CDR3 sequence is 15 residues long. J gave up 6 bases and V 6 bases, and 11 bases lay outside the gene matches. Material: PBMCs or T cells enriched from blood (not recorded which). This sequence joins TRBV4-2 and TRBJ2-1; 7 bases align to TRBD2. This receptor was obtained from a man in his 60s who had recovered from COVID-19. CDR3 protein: CASSTPSGLGNEQFF. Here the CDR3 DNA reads TGTGCCAGCAGTACCCCTAGCGGTCTTGGCAATGAGCAGTTCTTC.